This is a list of T cell receptor beta chains from one sample in a study of blood T cell repertoires in COVID-19. Sequencing was performed with immunoSEQ multiplex PCR; in TCRdb, only in-frame clones are kept and a portion is missing. The data hold 150,000 to 200,000 clones, with roughly 90% observed a single time. Input material: peripheral blood. The receptors come from a man aged 18 to 35 with acute or convalescent COVID-19. Each CDR3 is given with its conserved first and last residue. The D gene is left open where the match is weak. Size is omitted from some rows. Given values are once, few, many or a class for expanded clones.

V	size	J	D	DNA	CDR3
TRBV6-5	.	TRBJ2-1	.	TGTGCCAGCAGGCCCCTAGCCCGCGATGAGCAGTTCTTC	CASRPLARDEQFF
TRBV7-2	.	TRBJ2-1	.	TGTGCCAGCAGCTTATCTCGGGACAATGAGCAGTTCTTC	CASSLSRDNEQFF
TRBV27	.	TRBJ1-1	.	TGTGCCAGCAGTTTATCGGCCGGCCGAGGCACTGAAGCTTTCTTT	CASSLSAGRGTEAFF
TRBV6-1	once	TRBJ1-1	TRBD1	TGTGCCAGCAGACCGGGACAGTCTAACACTGAAGCTTTCTTT	CASRPGQSNTEAFF
TRBV9	.	TRBJ2-2	.	TGTGCCAGCAGCTTTCTAGCGTACACCGGGGAGCTGTTTTTT	CASSFLAYTGELFF
TRBV7-8	.	TRBJ1-4	.	TGTGCCAGCAGCTTAGACCTTAGCGGTGAAAAACTGTTTTTT	CASSLDLSGEKLFF
TRBV7-9	once	TRBJ1-5	TRBD1	TGTGCCAGCAGCTATGGGACAGGGGGCGACCAGCCCCAGCATTTT	CASSYGTGGDQPQHF
TRBV11-2	.	TRBJ2-7	.	TGTGCCAGCAGCCCCGACGGGGGCTACGAGCAGTACTTC	CASSPDGGYEQYF
TRBV5-4	.	TRBJ2-7	TRBD1	TGTGCCAGCAGAACAGGGGGAGATACCTACGAGCAGTACTTC	CASRTGGDTYEQYF
TRBV4-2	.	TRBJ1-4	TRBD1	TGTGCCAGCAGCCAAGATCGGGCAGGGGGAGGTGAAAAACTGTTTTTT	CASSQDRAGGGEKLFF
TRBV18	few	TRBJ1-1	.	TGTGCCAGCTCATCGGGGATGAACACTGAAGCTTTCTTT	CASSSGMNTEAFF
TRBV19	.	TRBJ1-1	.	TGTGCCAGTAGTACCACGGTGACAGTATTGAAGACTGAAGCTTTCTTT	CASSTTVTVLKTEAFF
TRBV27	.	TRBJ2-1	TRBD2	TGTGCCAGTACTAGCGGAGTCTTAAATGAGCAGTTCTTC	CASTSGVLNEQFF
TRBV24-1	.	TRBJ1-2	TRBD1	TGTGCCACCAGTGAAGGTGGGACAGACTATGGCTACACCTTC	CATSEGGTDYGYTF
TRBV28	.	TRBJ1-5	.	TGTGCCAGCAGTCCGCAGGGTTTTAATCAGCCCCAGCATTTT	CASSPQGFNQPQHF
TRBV5-5	.	TRBJ1-2	.	TGTGCCAGCAGCTCGACAGCTGGCTCCTATGGCTACACCTTC	CASSSTAGSYGYTF
TRBV6-5	.	TRBJ1-2	.	TGTGCCAGCAGTTCGGACAGCACTAACTATGGCTACACCTTC	CASSSDSTNYGYTF
TRBV24-1	.	TRBJ2-3	.	TGTGCCACCAGTCCCCGGGAACCCATAGATACGCAGTATTTT	CATSPREPIDTQYF
TRBV4-1	.	TRBJ2-2	TRBD1	TGCGCCAGCAGCCAAGATTGGACAGGGATAAACACCGGGGAGCTGTTTTTT	CASSQDWTGINTGELFF
TRBV7-9	.	TRBJ1-3	.	TGTGCCAGCAGCTTAGGCGGTCTAGCTGGAAACACCATATATTTT	CASSLGGLAGNTIYF
TRBV6-6	.	TRBJ1-5	.	TGTGCCAGCAGCCTCCGGAGTTTCGATACAAATCAGCCCCAGCATTTT	CASSLRSFDTNQPQHF
TRBV19	.	TRBJ1-1	.	TGTGCCAGTAGTATAGGGAGCCGCACTGAAGCTTTCTTT	CASSIGSRTEAFF
TRBV5-1	.	TRBJ1-1	.	TGCGCCAGCAGCTTGGGCGGCGGGGGACCTACTGAAGCTTTCTTT	CASSLGGGGPTEAFF
TRBV19	.	TRBJ1-5	.	TGTGCCAGTAGATTAGCCACAGGGAGCAATCAGCCCCAGCATTTT	CASRLATGSNQPQHF
TRBV12-5	.	TRBJ1-1	TRBD1	TGTGCTAGTGGTTTGGCCCAGGGGGAAATGAACACTGAAGCTTTCTTT	CASGLAQGEMNTEAFF
TRBV21-1	.	TRBJ1-1	.	TGTGCCAGCAGCAAAGAGGGGGCCCAGGGGACGAACACTGAAGCTTTCTTT	CASSKEGAQGTNTEAFF
TRBV30	.	TRBJ2-7	TRBD2	TGTGCCTGGAGTGCGGGGACTAGCGGCTACGAGCAGTACTTC	CAWSAGTSGYEQYF
TRBV9	once	TRBJ2-1	.	TGTGCCAGCAGCGTAGATGAGAGCTCCTACAATGAGCAGTTCTTC	CASSVDESSYNEQFF
TRBV25-1	.	TRBJ1-2	.	TGTGCCAGCAGTATGGGAGGGATCTTTTATGGCTACACCTTC	CASSMGGIFYGYTF
TRBV30	.	TRBJ2-7	TRBD1	TGTGCCTGGAGTTTGATTGACAGGGCGGCCTACGAGCAGTACTTC	CAWSLIDRAAYEQYF
TRBV6-6	.	TRBJ1-1	.	TGTGCCAGCAGGGGGGGGCCCAACACTGAAGCTTTCTTT	CASRGGPNTEAFF
TRBV19	.	TRBJ1-2	.	TGTGCCAGTAGTCCCCCAGGCGATACTAACTATGGCTACACCTTC	CASSPPGDTNYGYTF
TRBV19	.	TRBJ2-4	.	TGTGCCAGTAGTGTGTCCGGGACACCGGGGAACATTCAGTACTTC	CASSVSGTPGNIQYF
TRBV6-4	.	TRBJ2-7	.	TGTGCCAGCAGTGACTTTGGGCAGGCGATCTACGAGCAGTACTTC	CASSDFGQAIYEQYF
TRBV30	.	TRBJ1-2	.	TGTGCCTGGAGTGTTACAGGGATGAATGGCTACACCTTC	CAWSVTGMNGYTF
TRBV6-5	few	TRBJ2-5	TRBD1	TGTGCCACCACCGGGACAGGGAAAGAGACCCAGTACTTC	CATTGTGKETQYF
TRBV11-2	.	TRBJ2-1	TRBD2	TGTGCCAGCAGTTCCCTAGCGGGAGTTTACAATGAGCAGTTCTTC	CASSSLAGVYNEQFF
TRBV4-1	.	TRBJ2-5	.	TGCGCCAGCAGCCAAGGAGTCTCGGGGTCTCAAGAGACCCAGTACTTC	CASSQGVSGSQETQYF
TRBV19	.	TRBJ1-5	TRBD1	TGTGCCAGTAGTATCTCGACAGGGGGCAGCAATCAGCCCCAGCATTTT	CASSISTGGSNQPQHF
TRBV5-1	few	TRBJ1-2	.	TGCGCCAGCAGCTTGGACAGTGGCTACACCTTC	CASSLDSGYTF
TRBV11-2	.	TRBJ2-1	.	TGTGCCAGCAGCCCCCCAGGGCGGGGCCTTTCCTACAATGAGCAGTTCTTC	CASSPPGRGLSYNEQFF
TRBV2	.	TRBJ1-2	.	TGTGCCAGCAGTGAAGCAATCAGGGATCATGGCTACACCTTC	CASSEAIRDHGYTF
TRBV25-1	.	TRBJ2-3	TRBD2	TGTGCCAGCAGACTAGCGGGAGACACAGATACGCAGTATTTT	CASRLAGDTDTQYF